This TCR beta chain was identified during a study of blood T cell repertoires in COVID-19. At the level of the study: There were acute and convalescent COVID-19 samples, and they came from the United States, Italy and Spain. Nucleic acid was either cDNA or gDNA, and it came from T cells, B-cell-depleted T cells, or PBMCs.

Sequenced by immunoSEQ multiplex PCR; TCRdb stores in-frame clones only, minus some. The sample yields 300,000 to 400,000 clones, roughly 85% seen once. Participant age was roughly 18 to 90 years, and participants resided in fewer than 25 US areas. The V and J ends lost 0 bases and 2 bases, in that order; junction bases with no gene match: 6. Germline V CDR1 and CDR2: LGHNA, YSLEER. This CDR3 contains 16 residues. Sequencing was performed on PBMCs or T cells enriched from blood (not recorded which). The chain is built from TRBV4-3 and TRBJ2-7; 8 nucleotides align to TRBD2. This receptor was identified in a woman in her 30s who had been exposed to COVID-19. The CDR3 loop is CASSQDSGARTYEQYF. CDR3 nucleotide sequence: TGCGCCAGCAGCCAAGATAGCGGGGCTAGGACCTACGAGCAGTACTTC.